Each of the 3 T cell receptor beta chains below was sequenced from the same sample in a study of T cells in Graves' hyperthyroidism and ophthalmopathy. The investigators amplified TCR beta CDR3 regions from RNA transcripts. The TCR CDR3 was amplified in a first-round RT-PCR using the HTBI primer set. TCRdb recomputed calls from the multiplex PCR reads with MiXCR, one row per CDR3 protein. The data hold about 500,000 distinct CDR3 sequences, with over 45% observed a single time. The sample consisted of peripheral blood or thyroid tissue (not recorded which). These receptors were obtained from an adult woman with Graves' disease, either hyperthyroidism or ophthalmopathy (not recorded which).

The rearrangement joins TRBV10-3 to TRBJ2-7; tentatively, D is TRBD2 (6 bases). Germline CDR1 is ENHRY and CDR2 is SYGVKD. With 9 bases removed from V and 5 bases from J, the gap between germline ends came to 17 bases. The CDR3 sequence is 13 residues long. The CDR3, as DNA: TGTGCCATACTTGGAGGAGGGGCCAACGAGCAGTACTTC. Translated, it gives CAILGGGANEQYF.

About this clonotype itself: The conserved final phenylalanine or tryptophan is absent from the CDR3, which likely points to a read error. V and J are TRBV29-1 and TRBJ2-1, with TRBD1 as a possible D gene (5 bases). The CDR3 is 13 amino acids. The V gene lost 7 bases and the J gene lost 8 bases, with 18 bases spanning the gap. Per the germline V gene, CDR1 is SQVTM and CDR2 is ANQGSEA. The CDR3 nucleotides are TGCAGCGGACCTAGGGGAAGTATGTATGAGCAGTTCCTC. It is translated as CSGPRGSMYEQFL.

This clonotype was found a few times. J is TRBJ1-1 and V is TRBV19; no clear D gene. Germline assignment: CDR1 LNHDA and CDR2 SQIVND (reference sequence). The length of the CDR3 is 12 residues. Trimming pared 3 bases from V and 5 bases from J, leaving 7 bases between. The CDR3 DNA reads as TGTGCCAGTAGTATCGAGGGTACTGAAGCTTTCTTT. It encodes CASSIEGTEAFF.